These 25 T cell receptor beta chains came from one sample sequenced in a study of tissue T cells after allogeneic stem cell transplantation. Specified time point: mouse harvest day 14 after allogeneic transplant. Tail vein injection delivered 10^7 T-cell-depleted bone marrow cells and 10^6 splenic CD5+ T cells. Assay used: immunoSEQ multiplex PCR; TCRdb lists only in-frame clones, some missing. The table includes roughly 820 clones, about 48% detected once. Material: liver tissue. Every receptor here comes from a female BALB/c mouse given C57BL/6 T cells with graft-versus-host disease after an allogeneic hematopoietic cell transplant.

Remarks on this clone: Gene names refer to mouse genes. The read halts 1 residue ahead of the CDR3 end, with the missing end drawn from the germline J gene. The rearrangement uses TRBV26 and TRBJ2-1, with D perhaps assigned TRBD1 or TRBD2 (5 bases each). Germline V gene data show CDR1 as KGHPV and CDR2 as FQNQEV (reference sequence). Trimming cost V 6 bases and J 7 bases, with 10 bases left between them. There are 12 residues in the CDR3. CDR3 sequence: CASSRGWAEQFF. CDR3 DNA, as far as it was read: TGTGCCAGCAGCCGGGGGTGGGCTGAGCAGTTC.

Regarding this clone: Any gene name here is a mouse gene name. The CDR3 end lies 1 residue beyond the end of the read and is filled in from the germline J gene. The chain is built from TRBV5 and TRBJ2-7; 11 nucleotides line up with TRBD2. J was trimmed by 3 bases and V by 2 bases; bases with no gene match: 3. The CDR3 sequence is 15 residues long. Germline CDR1 LGHNA, CDR2 YNLKQL (reference sequence). This CDR3 reads CASSQSGLGVYEQYF. The DNA read from the CDR3 is TGTGCCAGCAGCCAATCGGGACTGGGGGTCTATGAACAGTAC.

This clone was seen only a few times. Gene names refer to mouse genes. The CDR3 end is not reached by the read, which stops 1 residue before it; the germline J gene fills it in. The chain recombines TRBV26 with TRBJ1-4; 7 bases match TRBD1. This CDR3 contains 14 residues. Germline V gene lookup returns CDR1 KGHPV and CDR2 FQNQEV (reference sequence). V gave up 6 bases and J gave up 4 bases; unmatched junction bases: 5. Incomplete CDR3 DNA: TGTGCCAGCAGCCCGGGACAGAACAACGAAAGATTATTT. Residues: CASSPGQNNERLF. The entire CDR3 is CASSPGQNNERLFF.

Points on this clone: Mouse gene names and germline throughout. The read ends 1 residue shy of where the CDR3 ends; the end is completed using the germline J gene. The chain combines TRBV31 with TRBJ2-7; 9 positions match TRBD1. This CDR3 has 14 residues. The V gene's germline CDR1 is GKSSPN and CDR2 SITVG. With 1 base clipped from V and 0 bases from J, the junction kept 1 base outside the gene matches. CDR3 region: CAWSPGQGSYEQYF. CDR3 DNA (partial): TGTGCCTGGAGTCCGGGACAGGGCTCCTATGAACAGTAC.

With respect to this clone: Germline and genes here are mouse. The CDR3 extends 1 residue past the end of the read, so its final part is completed from the germline J gene. Other DNA sequences in the sample encode the same CDR3. This chain connects TRBV4 to TRBJ1-4; 10 bases are a match to TRBD1. This CDR3 spans 17 amino acids. Germline V CDR1 and CDR2: LGHDT, YNNKQL (reference sequence). Trimming cost V 3 bases and J 0 bases; bases outside gene matches: 4. The chain's CDR3 is CASSYRDRGFSNERLFF. The DNA read from the CDR3 is TGTGCCAGCAGCTACCGGGACAGGGGATTTTCCAACGAAAGATTATTT.

This clone was seen a handful of times. Gene labels here are mouse ones. The CDR3 end lies 1 residue beyond the end of the read and is filled in from the germline J gene. The chain is built from TRBV16 and TRBJ2-5; no firm D call. The CDR3 is 13 residues long. Trimming took 1 base from V and 4 from J, leaving 6 bases between them. The germline V gene encodes CDR1 SGHSA and CDR2 FRNQAP. CDR3 region: CASSLVGKDTQYF. Incomplete CDR3 DNA: TGTGCAAGCAGCTTAGTGGGAAAAGACACCCAGTAC.

With regard to this clone: Gene names are the mouse ones. Sequencing ends 1 residue short of the CDR3 end; the germline J gene provides the rest. This rearrangement joins TRBV3 to TRBJ2-4, with D maybe TRBD1 (6 bases). V shed 5 bases and J shed 2 bases, with 11 bases lying between them. Per germline, CDR1 SNHLY and CDR2 FYNGKV (reference sequence). CDR3 length: 14 residues. Here the CDR3 reads CASSPGTNQNTLYF. The part of the CDR3 DNA that was read is TGTGCCAGCAGCCCTGGGACAAATCAAAACACCTTGTAC.

As for this clone: Any gene name here is a mouse gene name. The CDR3 end lies 1 residue beyond the end of the read and is filled in from the germline J gene. The V and J genes are TRBV3 and TRBJ1-1; D not certain. V was shortened by 2 bases and J by 1 base, with 5 bases between the two germline ends. The CDR3 covers 13 residues. CDR1 SNHLY and CDR2 FYNGKV come from the germline V gene (reference sequence). The CDR3: CASSLSQNTEVFF. Incomplete CDR3 DNA: TGTGCCAGCAGCTTATCACAAAACACAGAAGTCTTC.

Notes on this clone: The genes and germline here are from mouse. CDR3 residues: CASSFDNTLYF. The CDR3 bases that were read are TGTGCCAGCAGTTTCGACAACACCTTGTAC. The V gene is TRBV15, the J gene TRBJ2-4; D not certain. Read data end 1 residue before the CDR3 end; the end is taken from the germline J gene. The CDR3 spans 11 residues. CDR1 is SGHND and CDR2 is FRSKSL in the germline V gene. V lost 3 bases and J lost 6, with 4 bases in between.

On this clone itself: Gene labels here are mouse ones. The read finishes 1 residue shy of the CDR3 end, and the germline J gene is used to complete it. V and J are TRBV5 and TRBJ2-5; D is unclear. This CDR3 contains 15 residues. With 0 bases removed from V and 0 bases from J, the gap between germline ends came to 7 bases. CDR1 LGHNA and CDR2 YNLKQL come from the germline V gene (reference sequence). The DNA read from the CDR3 is TGTGCCAGCAGCCAAGATAACCTTAACCAAGACACCCAGTAC. Translation gives CASSQDNLNQDTQY. The whole CDR3 reads CASSQDNLNQDTQYF.

Concerning this clone itself: The listed genes are named as in mouse. The sequenced fragment ends 1 residue before the CDR3 boundary, so the rest is inferred from the germline J gene. The chain uses TRBV13-3 and TRBJ1-2; maybe TRBD1 (6 bases). Germline CDR1 and CDR2: NNHDY and SYVADS. Trimming stripped 2 bases from V and 3 bases from J, with 8 bases between. This CDR3 is 13 amino acids long. This CDR3 reads CASSDTGYSDYTF. The DNA read from the CDR3 is TGTGCCAGCAGTGACACAGGGTACTCCGACTACACC.

Remarks on this clone: Each gene name is a mouse one. Read sequence stops 1 residue before the CDR3 end, and the germline J gene provides the missing end. The J gene is TRBJ2-2, the V gene TRBV31; 12 positions agree with TRBD2. CDR1 GKSSPN and CDR2 SITVG come from the germline V gene. The CDR3 spans 16 residues. The junction had 6 bases not matched to a gene; V was cut back by 3 bases and J by 4 bases. CDR3 DNA, as far as it was read: TGTGCCTGGAGCCTTGGGACTGGGGGGACCACCGGGCAGCTCTAC. Encoded protein: CAWSLGTGGTTGQLY. The CDR3 in full is CAWSLGTGGTTGQLYF.

This clone has just one count. Genes here carry mouse names. From the germline J gene comes the end of the CDR3, since the read stops 1 residue before it. This chain joins TRBV5 and TRBJ2-1; 9 bases match TRBD2. The V gene's germline CDR1 is LGHNA and CDR2 YNLKQL (reference sequence). The CDR3 is 15 residues long. Unmatched junction bases numbered 5, after V lost 4 bases and J lost 4 bases. The CDR3 loop reads CASSPDWGRYAEQFF. CDR3 bases read: TGTGCCAGCAGCCCCGACTGGGGGAGATATGCTGAGCAGTTC.

Turning to this clone: Each gene name is a mouse one. The read finishes 1 residue shy of the CDR3 end, and the germline J gene is used to complete it. The rearrangement links TRBV13-1 to TRBJ2-3; D gene ambiguous. Trimming left V 2 bases short and J 0 bases short, with 4 bases between. The CDR3 has 13 residues. Germline CDR1 is NSHNY and CDR2 is SYGAGN. The CDR3 here is CASSEGSAETLYF. The covered CDR3 bases are TGTGCCAGCAGTGAGGGCAGTGCAGAAACGCTGTAT.

As concerns this clone: Mouse gene names apply. The CDR3 end lies 1 residue beyond the end of the read and is filled in from the germline J gene. J is TRBJ1-5 and V is TRBV15, with 7 bases that match TRBD1. The CDR3 has 14 residues. The trim removed 6 bases at V and 0 bases at J, leaving 2 bases unmatched. Germline V CDR1 and CDR2: SGHND, FRSKSL. The CDR3 loop is CASRRDSNNQAPLF. The covered CDR3 bases are TGTGCCAGCAGGCGGGACAGTAACAACCAGGCTCCGCTT.

In the case of this clone: Gene names denote mouse genes. The CDR3 end falls 1 residue outside the read, so it is completed with the germline J gene. The chain is built from TRBV13-3 and TRBJ2-2; D possibly corresponds to TRBD1 (6 bases). The CDR3 spans 16 residues. With 2 bases removed from V and 0 bases from J, the gap between germline ends came to 11 bases. Germline loops: CDR1 NNHDY, CDR2 SYVADS. The DNA read from the CDR3 is TGTGCCAGCAGTGAATACAGGGTCGCAAACACCGGGCAGCTCTAC. Residues: CASSEYRVANTGQLY. The whole CDR3 reads CASSEYRVANTGQLYF.

Comments on this clone: Gene names are mouse gene names. Read data end 1 residue before the CDR3 end; the end is taken from the germline J gene. The V call is TRBV19, the J call TRBJ1-5; tentatively, D is TRBD1 (5 bases). Trimming stripped 0 bases from V and 6 bases from J, with 7 bases between. In germline, CDR1 is FNHDT, CDR2 SITEND (reference sequence). The CDR3 length is 13 residues. CDR3 bases read: TGTGCCAGCAGTATAGGGGGCATCCAGGCTCCGCTT. Translated: CASSIGGIQAPL. The full CDR3 protein reads CASSIGGIQAPLF.

On this clone itself: The genes are named according to mouse. The sequence runs out 1 residue before the end of the CDR3; the remainder is reconstructed from the germline J gene. This chain joins TRBV26 and TRBJ2-2; perhaps TRBD1 as D (7 bases). Germline lookup yields CDR1 KGHPV and CDR2 FQNQEV (reference sequence). The CDR3 runs 15 residues. The germline V and J ends were trimmed by 5 bases and 4 bases, with 14 bases remaining between them. CDR3 DNA, as far as it was read: TGTGCCAGCAGTAGAGGGGGCGAGGTCACCGGGCAGCTCTAC. Translating it yields CASSRGGEVTGQLY. The whole CDR3 reads CASSRGGEVTGQLYF.

Concerning this clone: Here the gene names and germline are mouse. The read comes to an end 1 residue before the CDR3 does, leaving the germline J gene to fill in the end. J is TRBJ1-1 and V is TRBV2, with 7 bases lining up with TRBD1. The CDR3 totals 13 residues. With V trimmed by 4 bases and J by 4 bases, 3 bases remained unmatched. The germline gives CDR1 LGHNA, CDR2 YSYQKL. The sequenced CDR3 bases are TGTGCCAGCAGCCGGGACAGTGGCACAGAAGTCTTC. Its translation is CASSRDSGTEVF. The full CDR3 protein is CASSRDSGTEVFF.

This clone was observed a few times. Genes and germline come from the mouse. From the germline J gene comes the end of the CDR3, since the read stops 1 residue before it. The chain joins TRBV12-2 to TRBJ2-5, with 9 bases matching TRBD2. The CDR3 covers 15 residues. CDR1 is SGHLS, CDR2 HYDKME, per germline. J was trimmed by 2 bases and V by 2 bases; bases with no gene match: 4. The part of the CDR3 DNA that was read is TGTGCCAGCTCTCATGGGGGGGCGCGCCAAGACACCCAGTAC. Translating it yields CASSHGGARQDTQY. The CDR3, in full, reads CASSHGGARQDTQYF.

About this clone: The listed genes are named as in mouse. Read data end 1 residue before the CDR3 end; the end is taken from the germline J gene. The chain links TRBV20 to TRBJ1-4; TRBD1 agrees at 9 bases. This CDR3 has 14 residues. V lost 5 bases, J lost 4 bases, and 5 bases stayed unmatched. Germline lookup yields CDR1 GFQATS and CDR2 STVNSAI. CDR3 sequence reads: CGAGQGFGNERLFF. The sequenced part of the CDR3 DNA is TGTGGTGCTGGACAGGGGTTCGGCAACGAAAGATTATTT.

This clone has more than one count but fewer than ten. Gene names and germline match the mouse. The read ends 1 residue shy of where the CDR3 ends; the end is completed using the germline J gene. The rearrangement joins TRBV13-3 to TRBJ2-7; D gene ambiguous. Deletions cut 0 bases from V and 3 bases from J, with 10 bases between. This CDR3 is built from 14 residues. Germline lookup yields CDR1 NNHDY and CDR2 SYVADS. The part of the CDR3 DNA that was read is TGTGCCAGCAGTGATGCAAGCGGCAGCTATGAACAGTAC. Translation: CASSDASGSYEQY. The entire CDR3 is CASSDASGSYEQYF.

Comment on this clone: Germline and genes here are mouse. CDR3 loop: CTCSAGTGGTEVFF. CDR3 DNA (partial): TGCACCTGCAGTGCAGGGACAGGGGGTACAGAAGTCTTC. The V call is TRBV1, the J call TRBJ1-1, with 10 bases lining up with TRBD1. The sequence runs out 1 residue before the end of the CDR3; the remainder is reconstructed from the germline J gene. The CDR3 totals 14 residues. CDR1 and CDR2 from the germline V gene are NSQYPW and LRSPGD (reference sequence). Trimming took 1 base from V and 5 from J; bases not matched to a gene: 1.

On this clone itself: Any gene name here is a mouse gene name. The CDR3 goes on 1 residue after the read ends, and that part is filled in from the germline J gene. V is TRBV23 and J is TRBJ1-6; TRBD1 is the table's D call and was not checked against the DNA. TRBJ1-6 is known as an ORF, though its function is uncertain. The germline V gene has CDR1 KGHTA and CDR2 FQNQQP. The length of the CDR3 is 14 residues. This CDR3 is CSSSHRDMNSPLYF. CDR3 DNA (partial): TGCTCCAGCAGTCACCGGGACATGAATTCGCCCCTCTAC.

As concerns this clone: The gene names given are mouse names. The CDR3 protein is CSSRQTGGQDTQYF. The sequenced CDR3 bases are TGCTCCAGCAGGCAGACTGGGGGGCAAGACACCCAGTAC. The chain recombines TRBV23 with TRBJ2-5; TRBD2, the D gene given by the table, was not confirmed from the DNA. The read gets to within 1 residue of the CDR3 end, and the germline J gene fills in the rest. The CDR3 runs 14 residues. Germline CDR1 reads KGHTA; CDR2 reads FQNQQP.